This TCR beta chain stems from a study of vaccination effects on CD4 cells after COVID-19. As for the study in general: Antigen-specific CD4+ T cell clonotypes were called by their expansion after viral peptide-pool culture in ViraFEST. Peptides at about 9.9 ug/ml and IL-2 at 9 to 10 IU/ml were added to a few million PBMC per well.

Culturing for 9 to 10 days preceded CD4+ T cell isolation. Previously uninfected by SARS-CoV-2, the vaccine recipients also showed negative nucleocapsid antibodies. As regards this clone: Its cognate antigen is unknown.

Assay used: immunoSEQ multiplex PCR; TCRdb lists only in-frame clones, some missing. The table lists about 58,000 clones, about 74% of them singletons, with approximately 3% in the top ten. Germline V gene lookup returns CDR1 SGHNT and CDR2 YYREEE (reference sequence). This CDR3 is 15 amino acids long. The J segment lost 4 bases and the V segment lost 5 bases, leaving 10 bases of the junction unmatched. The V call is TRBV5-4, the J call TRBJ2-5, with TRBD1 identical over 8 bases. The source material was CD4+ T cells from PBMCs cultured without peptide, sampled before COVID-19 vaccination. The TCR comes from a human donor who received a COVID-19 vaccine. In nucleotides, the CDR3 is TGTGCCAGCAGTTGGACCGGACAGGGAAGAGAGACCCAGTACTTC. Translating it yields CASSWTGQGRETQYF.